This TCR beta chain stems from a study of T cell clones after liver transplantation. Study summary: Post-transplant blood was tracked for graft-donor-reactive T cell clones identified in a pre-transplant mixed lymphocyte reaction. Three of the eight recipients were HCV-positive; the rest had non-autoimmune, non-viral transplant indications. Blood was drawn pre-transplant, before withdrawal, and after full or failed withdrawal.

Deletions cut 3 bases from V and 4 bases from J, with 13 bases between. The CDR3 sequence is 14 residues long. The germline gives CDR1 MNHEY, CDR2 SVGAGI. Profiled with immunoSEQ multiplex PCR; TCRdb holds only in-frame clones, not every one. The profile shows under 20,000 clones, around 84% of them singletons. V and J are TRBV6-5 and TRBJ2-7; D gene ambiguous. The sequence was collected from a human patient who received a liver transplant. Some of the T cells may derive from the graft donor. Specimen: CD8+ T cells from blood, collected 48 months after liver transplant. CDR3 bases: TGTGCCAGCAGTTATTTGGGGTTAGGGTACGAGCAGTACTTC. Encoded protein: CASSYLGLGYEQYF.